The clone carrying this T cell receptor (beta chain) was seen at least ten times. These data belong to a study of patients and donors after allogeneic stem cell transplantation. TCRdb independently ran MiXCR on the RT-PCR reads; one entry per CDR3 protein. The table records 160,000 or so distinct CDR3 sequences, approximately 22% of them present only once. The specimen was blood, either unsorted or a sorted T cell fraction (not recorded which). This TCR came from a human donor who was either an allogeneic HSCT recipient or a stem cell or donor lymphocyte infusion donor (not recorded which). It is not recorded whose cells these are; they may come from a transplant donor.

The CDR3 sequence: CASSLLQGGQPQHF. The DNA for the CDR3 is TGTGCCAGCAGTTTGTTGCAGGGGGGACAGCCCCAGCATTTT. This chain links TRBV12-3 or TRBV12-4 with TRBJ1-5, with 7 bases that match TRBD1. The CDR3 consists of 14 residues. The trim removed 3 bases at V and 7 bases at J, leaving 6 bases unmatched.